Reported below is one T cell receptor (beta chain). Its specificity is not known. CDR1 and CDR2 from the germline V gene are MNHEY and SMNVEV (reference sequence). This CDR3 contains 14 residues. The V end lost 3 bases, the J end lost 2 bases, and 11 bases lay between the germline ends. The protocol was immunoSEQ multiplex PCR, while the TCRdb copy is restricted to in-frame clones and leaves out a portion. The sample lists roughly 660,000 clones, around 90% occurring once. The data were obtained in a study of shared clonotypes between healthy human individuals. For the study at large: Each donor's CD4 naive and CD4 memory cells filled three plates apiece, CD8 naive two, and CD8 memory one. General study points: Naive CD4 clonotypes overlapped across a handful of donors at around 4.8%.

The sequence was collected from a man aged 18 to 35 in good health. Some clones in this sample may be carry-over from other donors' samples. The chain uses TRBV27 and TRBJ2-7; the D is unclear. What was sequenced was memory CD8+ T cells from PBMCs. Subset denoted: CD45RO+ cells pooled with CCR7-negative TemRA cells. CDR3 region: CASSFMGKAYEQYF. In DNA form, the CDR3 reads TGTGCCAGCAGTTTTATGGGCAAAGCCTACGAGCAGTACTTC.